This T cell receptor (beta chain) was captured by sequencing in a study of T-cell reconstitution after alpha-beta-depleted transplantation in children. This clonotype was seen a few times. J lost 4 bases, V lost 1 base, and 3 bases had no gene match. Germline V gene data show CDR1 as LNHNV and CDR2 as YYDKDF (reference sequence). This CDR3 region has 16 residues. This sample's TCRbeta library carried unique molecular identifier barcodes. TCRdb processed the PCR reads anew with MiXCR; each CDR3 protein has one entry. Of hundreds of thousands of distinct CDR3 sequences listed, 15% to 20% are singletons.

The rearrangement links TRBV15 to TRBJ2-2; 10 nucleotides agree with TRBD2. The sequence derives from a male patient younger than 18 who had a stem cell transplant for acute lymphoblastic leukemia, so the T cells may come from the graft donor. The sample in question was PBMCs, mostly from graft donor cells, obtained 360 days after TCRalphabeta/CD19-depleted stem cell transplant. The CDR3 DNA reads TGTGCCACCAGCAGAGCCGGGACTAGCGTCACCGGGGAGCTGTTTTTT. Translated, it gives CATSRAGTSVTGELFF. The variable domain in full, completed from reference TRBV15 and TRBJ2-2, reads DAMVIQNPRYQVTQFGKPVTLSCSQTLNHNVMYWYQQKSSQAPKLLFHYYDKDFNNEADTPDNFQSRRPNTSFCFLDIRSPGLGDTAMYLCATSRAGTSVTGELFFGEGSRLTVL.